A selection of T cell receptor beta chains follows, all from one sample in a study of shared clonotypes between healthy human individuals. Profiling relied on immunoSEQ multiplex PCR, and the TCRdb table lists in-frame clones only, not all of them. The repertoire has some 2,500,000 clones, 85% to 95% of them found once; the top ten carry about 0.36%. Sequences were obtained from naive CD4+ T cells from PBMCs. The receptors originated from a young man in good health. Some clones in this sample may be carry-over from other donors' samples. The CDR3 runs from the conserved cysteine through the conserved F or W. Fields, in order: clone size, D gene, J gene, V gene, CDR3 DNA, CDR3 protein. The D gene is left open where the match is weak. Not all rows give a size; the values are once, few, many and, for expanded clones, a class.

size: .; D: .; J: TRBJ2-1; V: TRBV6-6; DNA: TGTGCCAGCAGTCTAGCCAATGAGCAGTTCTTC; CDR3: CASSLANEQFF
size: .; D: .; J: TRBJ1-4; V: TRBV11-2; DNA: TGTGCCAGCAGCTTTTTTTGGACGGAGAAGCATGAAAAACTGTTTTTT; CDR3: CASSFFWTEKHEKLFF
size: .; D: .; J: TRBJ1-1; V: TRBV14; DNA: TGTGCCAGCAGCCTACTTTTTAACACTGAAGCTTTCTTT; CDR3: CASSLLFNTEAFF
size: .; D: TRBD2; J: TRBJ2-7; V: TRBV5-4; DNA: TGTGCCAGCAGCGCGTCGGGACTAGGAGTCAACGAGCAGTACTTC; CDR3: CASSASGLGVNEQYF
size: few; D: TRBD1; J: TRBJ1-1; V: TRBV30; DNA: TGTGCCTGGTCGACAGGGGCTGAAGCTTTCTTT; CDR3: CAWSTGAEAFF
size: few; D: .; J: TRBJ1-1; V: TRBV9; DNA: TGTGCCAGCAGCGTGGGAATTGGCACTGAAGCTTTCTTT; CDR3: CASSVGIGTEAFF
size: .; D: .; J: TRBJ1-2; V: TRBV28; DNA: TGTGCCAGCAGCCTCCAGGGTGACTATGGCTACACCTTC; CDR3: CASSLQGDYGYTF
size: .; D: TRBD2; J: TRBJ2-7; V: TRBV6-6; DNA: TGTGCCAGCAGTAGGGGGACTAGCCTTTACGAGCAGTACTTC; CDR3: CASSRGTSLYEQYF
size: .; D: .; J: TRBJ1-5; V: TRBV7-8; DNA: TGTGCCAGCAGCTTAGCGTCGAGCAATCAGCCCCAGCATTTT; CDR3: CASSLASSNQPQHF
size: .; D: TRBD1; J: TRBJ2-3; V: TRBV5-1; DNA: TGCGCCAGCAGGCCCCGAGGGACAGGGGGTTCAGATACGCAGTATTTT; CDR3: CASRPRGTGGSDTQYF
size: .; D: .; J: TRBJ2-5; V: TRBV5-5; DNA: TGTGCCAGCAGCTTGGAGGGTCAAGAGACCCAGTACTTC; CDR3: CASSLEGQETQYF
size: .; D: .; J: TRBJ2-1; V: TRBV11-2; DNA: TGTGCCAGCAGCTTAGCTTCCAATGAGCAGTTCTTC; CDR3: CASSLASNEQFF
size: .; D: TRBD1; J: TRBJ2-7; V: TRBV15; DNA: TGTGCCACCAGCAGAGAAACCGGGACAGGTTTCTACGAGCAGTACTTC; CDR3: CATSRETGTGFYEQYF
size: once; D: .; J: TRBJ2-5; V: TRBV5-4; DNA: TGTGCCAGCAGCTTGGACACAAAGTACCAAGAGACCCAGTACTTC; CDR3: CASSLDTKYQETQYF
size: .; D: .; J: TRBJ1-1; V: TRBV7-3; DNA: TGTGCCAGCAGCACAGGGCTGCCCGGGGACACTGAAGCTTTCTTT; CDR3: CASSTGLPGDTEAFF
size: .; D: .; J: TRBJ1-5; V: TRBV9; DNA: TGTGCCAGCAGCGGGGGGGATGGACACCGCAATCAGCCCCAGCATTTT; CDR3: CASSGGDGHRNQPQHF
size: .; D: .; J: TRBJ1-4; V: TRBV5-1; DNA: TGCGCCAGCAGGGATGGACCTAATGAAAAACTGTTTTTT; CDR3: CASRDGPNEKLFF
size: .; D: .; J: TRBJ1-5; V: TRBV11-3; DNA: TGTGCCAGCAGCTTAGCCGGATCGCCGTTCTTTTTTCCTAATCAGCCCCAGCATTTT; CDR3: CASSLAGSPFFFPNQPQHF
size: .; D: .; J: TRBJ2-7; V: TRBV12-5; DNA: TGTGCTAGTGGTATTGGGGGCCGGGCCAAAGCCCCCTACGAGCAGTACTTC; CDR3: CASGIGGRAKAPYEQYF
size: once; D: TRBD1; J: TRBJ2-7; V: TRBV9; DNA: TGTGCCAGCAGCAAGGCCCTTGACAGGGCTTACGAGCAGTACTTC; CDR3: CASSKALDRAYEQYF
size: .; D: .; J: TRBJ1-1; V: TRBV28; DNA: TGTGCCAGCACCCTTTCCATGAACACTGAAGCTTTCTTT; CDR3: CASTLSMNTEAFF
size: .; D: .; J: TRBJ2-1; V: TRBV28; DNA: TGTGCCAGCTGTAATCCGGGAGTCTGGAATGAGCAGTTCTTC; CDR3: CASCNPGVWNEQFF
size: .; D: .; J: TRBJ1-3; V: TRBV6-5; DNA: TGTGCCAGCCGGCGGTCCTCTGGAAACACCATATATTTT; CDR3: CASRRSSGNTIYF
size: .; D: .; J: TRBJ1-2; V: TRBV10-3; DNA: TGTGCCATCAGAGGGTGGTCACAGAACACAGCTTATGGCTACACCTTC; CDR3: CAIRGWSQNTAYGYTF
size: .; D: TRBD2; J: TRBJ2-3; V: TRBV2; DNA: TGTGCCAGCAGTGAAAAGGGACTAGCGGGAGAAGATACGCAGTATTTT; CDR3: CASSEKGLAGEDTQYF
size: .; D: .; J: TRBJ2-3; V: TRBV5-1; DNA: TGCGCCAGCAGCCAGGACGGACCCCGTTCAGGCACGGATACGCAGTATTTT; CDR3: CASSQDGPRSGTDTQYF
size: .; D: .; J: TRBJ2-7; V: TRBV9; DNA: TGTGCCAGCAGCGGGGGACTTCCATCCTACGAGCAGTACTTC; CDR3: CASSGGLPSYEQYF
size: .; D: TRBD1; J: TRBJ1-2; V: TRBV7-8; DNA: TGTGCCAGCAGCTTAGCCCCTCGACAGACAGGGTCTCATCGTGGCTACACCTTC; CDR3: CASSLAPRQTGSHRGYTF
size: once; D: .; J: TRBJ2-3; V: TRBV6-1; DNA: TGTGCCAGCAACGATCGGACCCGCACAGATACGCAGTATTTT; CDR3: CASNDRTRTDTQYF
size: .; D: .; J: TRBJ2-5; V: TRBV4-1; DNA: TGCGCCAGTTCCAATACAGGGTTACAAGAGACCCAGTACTTC; CDR3: CASSNTGLQETQYF
size: .; D: .; J: TRBJ2-7; V: TRBV9; DNA: TGTGCCAGCAGCGCCCCAGGGGTCCACGAGCAGTACTTC; CDR3: CASSAPGVHEQYF
size: .; D: .; J: TRBJ2-5; V: TRBV27; DNA: TGTGCCAGCTCCCTTATTTCCAGTGGCCTTCCCTCCGGGGAGACCCAGTACTTC; CDR3: CASSLISSGLPSGETQYF
size: once; D: .; J: TRBJ2-5; V: TRBV30; DNA: TGTGCCTGGAGCCTACTGAGCGCGGAGACCCAGTACTTC; CDR3: CAWSLLSAETQYF
size: .; D: .; J: TRBJ2-5; V: TRBV9; DNA: TGTGCCAGCAGCGTAGATGCGAGCGGCTCGGGGACCCAGTACTTC; CDR3: CASSVDASGSGTQYF
size: .; D: TRBD2; J: TRBJ2-1; V: TRBV9; DNA: TGTGCCAGCAGCCTCCGACTAGCGGGCGATGAGCAGTTCTTC; CDR3: CASSLRLAGDEQFF
size: .; D: .; J: TRBJ1-1; V: TRBV28; DNA: TGTGCCAGCAGTCCGTGGGGGGGCAGGCGTGACACTGAAGCTTTCTTT; CDR3: CASSPWGGRRDTEAFF
size: .; D: TRBD1; J: TRBJ2-5; V: TRBV29-1; DNA: TGCAGCGCAGAACCCGACAGGGCGGTCGAGGAGACCCAGTACTTC; CDR3: CSAEPDRAVEETQYF
size: .; D: .; J: TRBJ2-5; V: TRBV7-2; DNA: TGTGCCAGCCGACAACAACCGACCCACCAAGAGACCCAGTACTTC; CDR3: CASRQQPTHQETQYF
size: .; D: TRBD2; J: TRBJ2-1; V: TRBV7-2; DNA: TGTGCCAGCAGCTTTGGGACTAGCGGGAAACTTGAGCAGTTCTTC; CDR3: CASSFGTSGKLEQFF
size: .; D: .; J: TRBJ2-7; V: TRBV2; DNA: TGTGCCAGCAGTAACGAGGACAGAGAGCAGTACTTC; CDR3: CASSNEDREQYF
size: .; D: .; J: TRBJ2-5; V: TRBV11-2; DNA: TGTGCCAGCAGCTCACACAGGTTAGGGGAGACCCAGTACTTC; CDR3: CASSSHRLGETQYF
size: .; D: TRBD2; J: TRBJ2-1; V: TRBV6-1; DNA: TGTGCCAGCAGTGAAGTACCTAGCGGGCCCTACAATGAGCAGTTCTTC; CDR3: CASSEVPSGPYNEQFF
size: .; D: TRBD2; J: TRBJ2-3; V: TRBV6-5; DNA: TGTGCCAGCAGTACGACTAGCGACACAGATACGCAGTATTTT; CDR3: CASSTTSDTDTQYF
size: once; D: .; J: TRBJ1-4; V: TRBV5-6; DNA: TGTGCCAGCAGCCGGGACCCGGCTGATGAAAAACTGTTTTTT; CDR3: CASSRDPADEKLFF